These 5 T cell receptor beta chains came from one sample sequenced in a study of cytomegalovirus exposure and HLA in healthy donors. PCR was performed using 60 Vbeta and 13 Jbeta primers. Profiling relied on immunoSEQ multiplex PCR, and the TCRdb table lists in-frame clones only, not all of them. This table has 110,000 to 150,000 clones, roughly 70% appearing once. Sequencing was performed on PBMCs. The receptors were gathered from a woman aged 60-75 years in good health and CMV-seropositive.

This clone was found once. The chain uses TRBV10-1 and TRBJ2-5; a possible D gene is TRBD1 (6 bases). Trimming took 0 bases from V and 3 from J, leaving 11 bases between them. Per germline, CDR1 WNHNN and CDR2 SYGVQD (reference sequence). The CDR3 is 15 residues long. CDR3 loop: CASSESGDTKETQYF. The CDR3 DNA reads TGCGCCAGCAGTGAGTCGGGGGACACAAAAGAGACCCAGTACTTC.

The genes are TRBV5-6 and TRBJ2-7, with D unresolved. The CDR3 covers 14 residues. Germline assignment: CDR1 SGHDT and CDR2 YYEEEE. Trimming left V 3 bases short and J 0 bases short, with 10 bases between. In DNA, the CDR3 is TGTGCCAGCAGCTCCGGTGGTTCCTCCTACGAGCAGTACTTC. Residues: CASSSGGSSYEQYF.

This chain links TRBV19 with TRBJ1-1; 7 bases are a match to TRBD1. Looked up from germline, CDR1 is LNHDA and CDR2 is SQIVND (reference sequence). J gave up 1 base and V 5 bases, and 7 bases lay outside the gene matches. The CDR3 consists of 15 residues. For the CDR3, the DNA is TGTGCCAGTAGTGGAACAGGGGAGAGGAACACTGAAGCTTTCTTT. It translates to CASSGTGERNTEAFF.

The chain joins TRBV7-9 to TRBJ2-7; 7 nucleotides agree with TRBD2. CDR3 length: 18 amino acids. Germline lookup yields CDR1 SEHNR and CDR2 FQNEAQ (reference sequence). The V gene end was trimmed by 0 bases and the J gene end by 3 bases; junction bases not matched to a gene: 14. CDR3 DNA: TGTGCCAGCAGCTTAGCATGGGAGGGAGGACCTGGTTACTACGAGCAGTACTTC. It encodes CASSLAWEGGPGYYEQYF.

The table lists this clone with a few counts. The V gene is TRBV7-3, the J gene TRBJ1-2; D is perhaps TRBD1 (5 bases). V gave up 0 bases and J gave up 8 bases, with 16 bases separating them. Germline V gives CDR1 SGHTA, CDR2 FQGTGA. CDR3 length equals 15 residues. CDR3 region: CASSLTPGLVGGYTF. The CDR3 region has the DNA TGTGCCAGCAGCTTAACCCCAGGGTTAGTGGGAGGCTACACCTTC.